This is a list of T cell receptor beta chains from one sample in a study of blood T cell repertoires in COVID-19. Libraries were prepared by immunoSEQ multiplex PCR; TCRdb keeps only in-frame clonotypes and omits some of them. The sample includes around 250,000 clones, 86% of them seen just once. Sequencing used peripheral blood. These receptors were obtained from a man older than 75 with acute or convalescent COVID-19. Each CDR3 is given with its conserved first and last residue. The order of the fields is V gene, J gene, clone size, D gene, CDR3 DNA, CDR3 protein. The D gene is left open where the match is weak. Not all rows give a size; the values are once, few, many and, for expanded clones, a class.

>TRBV5-8|TRBJ1-1|.|TRBD1
TGTGCCAGCAGCTTCCGGACAGGAAGCCCTGAAGCTTTCTTT
CASSFRTGSPEAFF
>TRBV4-2|TRBJ2-5|.|.
TGTGCCAGCAGCCAAGACTTTCAAGAGACCCAGTACTTC
CASSQDFQETQYF
>TRBV7-3|TRBJ2-7|.|TRBD1
TGTGCCAGCAGCATGGGACAGTCCTACGAGCAGTACTTC
CASSMGQSYEQYF
>TRBV6-5|TRBJ1-1|.|.
TGTGCCAGCATTCAGGCGGGGGGGGACGCTGGTGGAGCTTTCTTT
CASIQAGGDAGGAFF
>TRBV24-1|TRBJ1-2|.|TRBD1
TGTGCCACCGCGGGACAGGGGGCGAATGGCTACACCTTC
CATAGQGANGYTF
>TRBV29-1|TRBJ2-5|.|TRBD1
TGCAGCGTCGCTCTCCGGGACAGGTCGGAGACCCAGTACTTC
CSVALRDRSETQYF
>TRBV28|TRBJ1-2|.|.
TGTGCCAGCAGTTTAGCGGGCCTAGCTAACTATGGCTACACCTTC
CASSLAGLANYGYTF
>TRBV6-5|TRBJ1-4|.|.
TGTGCCAGCAGGCCTCGGGACTATAATGAAAAACTGTTTTTT
CASRPRDYNEKLFF
>TRBV28|TRBJ2-1|.|.
TGTGCCAGCAGTGTCGGGGGGCCTCTCAATGAGCAGTTCTTC
CASSVGGPLNEQFF
>TRBV28|TRBJ2-3|.|TRBD2
TGTGCCAGCACTGGGGGGGTGAGCACAGATACGCAGTATTTT
CASTGGVSTDTQYF
>TRBV9|TRBJ2-2|.|TRBD2
TGTGCCAGCAGCGTAGCGGAGGGGAGGGGGAACACCGGGGAGCTGTTTTTT
CASSVAEGRGNTGELFF
>TRBV28|TRBJ1-2|once|.
TGTGCCAGCAGTTTCCGTCAGGTGAACTATGGCTACACCTTC
CASSFRQVNYGYTF
>TRBV19|TRBJ2-7|.|.
TGTGCCACCTCAAGACCCGACAGATACGAGCAGTACTTC
CATSRPDRYEQYF
>TRBV7-2|TRBJ2-5|.|.
TGTGCCAGCAGCTCTGGGCAGACCCAGTACTTC
CASSSGQTQYF
>TRBV6-2/TRBV6-3|TRBJ1-2|.|TRBD1
TGTGCCAGCAGCCACCCGCCTAGACAGGGGAAGTATGGCTACACCTTC
CASSHPPRQGKYGYTF
>TRBV5-1|TRBJ2-1|.|TRBD1
TGCGCCAGCAGCTTGGCCCCGGGACAGGGAACTGAGCAGTTCTTC
CASSLAPGQGTEQFF
>TRBV27|TRBJ2-7|.|TRBD2
TGTGCCAGCAGTGTCCTCCCCAGCGGGGGTCACTACGAGCAGTACTTC
CASSVLPSGGHYEQYF
>TRBV7-8|TRBJ1-4|.|.
TGTGCCAGCAGCTTCGTACGAACGGGTGAAAAACTGTTTTTT
CASSFVRTGEKLFF
>TRBV28|TRBJ1-5|few|.
TGTGCCAGCAGCGGGAATCAGCCCCAGCATTTT
CASSGNQPQHF
>TRBV2|TRBJ2-5|.|TRBD1
TGTGCCAGCTTTGAACATGGGACAGGTCAAGAGACCCAGTACTTC
CASFEHGTGQETQYF
>TRBV11-2|TRBJ1-5|.|.
TGTGCCAGCAGCTTAGGGACAGTGACCAATCAGCCCCAGCATTTT
CASSLGTVTNQPQHF
>TRBV28|TRBJ1-4|.|TRBD1
TGTGCCAGCAGTTCCCCTCTCTCGACAGGGGGGAATGAAAAACTGTTTTTT
CASSSPLSTGGNEKLFF
>TRBV4-2|TRBJ2-7|.|.
TGTGCCAGCAGCCAACCCGGGAGCACCTACGAGCAGTACTTC
CASSQPGSTYEQYF
>TRBV11-2|TRBJ2-1|.|TRBD1
TGTGCCAGCAGCGTACAGGGGCGGCGAATTAATGAGCAGTTCTTC
CASSVQGRRINEQFF
>TRBV5-1|TRBJ1-2|.|TRBD1
TGCGCCAGCAGCCTGGGACAGGCGAACTATGGCTACACCTTC
CASSLGQANYGYTF
>TRBV19|TRBJ2-7|.|.
TGTGCCAGTAGTATAGATCCAGGCAGGGGCGAGCAGTACTTC
CASSIDPGRGEQYF
>TRBV20-1|TRBJ1-2|.|.
TGCAGTGCTAGACAGGGCGACCTCTCCGCCTTC
CSARQGDLSAF
>TRBV4-1|TRBJ2-1|.|TRBD2
TGCGCCAGCTCAAACAGCGGGGGGACCTACAATGAGCAGTTCTTC
CASSNSGGTYNEQFF
>TRBV7-3|TRBJ2-1|.|.
TGTGCCAGCAGCCAGACGGGACTCCCGCAGTTCTTC
CASSQTGLPQFF
>TRBV4-3|TRBJ1-1|.|.
TGCGCCAGCAGCCAAGGTGGTAGGAACACTGAAGCTTTCTTT
CASSQGGRNTEAFF
>TRBV12-3/TRBV12-4|TRBJ1-2|.|.
TGTGCCAGCAGTTTAGGTCAGGGGTATGGCTACACCTTC
CASSLGQGYGYTF
>TRBV28|TRBJ2-2|.|.
TGTGCCAGCAGTTTCCCAAAAACCGGGGAGCTGTTTTTT
CASSFPKTGELFF
>TRBV18|TRBJ2-5|.|TRBD1
TGTGCCAGCTCACCAGACGGGACAGTGCAAGAGACCCAGTACTTC
CASSPDGTVQETQYF